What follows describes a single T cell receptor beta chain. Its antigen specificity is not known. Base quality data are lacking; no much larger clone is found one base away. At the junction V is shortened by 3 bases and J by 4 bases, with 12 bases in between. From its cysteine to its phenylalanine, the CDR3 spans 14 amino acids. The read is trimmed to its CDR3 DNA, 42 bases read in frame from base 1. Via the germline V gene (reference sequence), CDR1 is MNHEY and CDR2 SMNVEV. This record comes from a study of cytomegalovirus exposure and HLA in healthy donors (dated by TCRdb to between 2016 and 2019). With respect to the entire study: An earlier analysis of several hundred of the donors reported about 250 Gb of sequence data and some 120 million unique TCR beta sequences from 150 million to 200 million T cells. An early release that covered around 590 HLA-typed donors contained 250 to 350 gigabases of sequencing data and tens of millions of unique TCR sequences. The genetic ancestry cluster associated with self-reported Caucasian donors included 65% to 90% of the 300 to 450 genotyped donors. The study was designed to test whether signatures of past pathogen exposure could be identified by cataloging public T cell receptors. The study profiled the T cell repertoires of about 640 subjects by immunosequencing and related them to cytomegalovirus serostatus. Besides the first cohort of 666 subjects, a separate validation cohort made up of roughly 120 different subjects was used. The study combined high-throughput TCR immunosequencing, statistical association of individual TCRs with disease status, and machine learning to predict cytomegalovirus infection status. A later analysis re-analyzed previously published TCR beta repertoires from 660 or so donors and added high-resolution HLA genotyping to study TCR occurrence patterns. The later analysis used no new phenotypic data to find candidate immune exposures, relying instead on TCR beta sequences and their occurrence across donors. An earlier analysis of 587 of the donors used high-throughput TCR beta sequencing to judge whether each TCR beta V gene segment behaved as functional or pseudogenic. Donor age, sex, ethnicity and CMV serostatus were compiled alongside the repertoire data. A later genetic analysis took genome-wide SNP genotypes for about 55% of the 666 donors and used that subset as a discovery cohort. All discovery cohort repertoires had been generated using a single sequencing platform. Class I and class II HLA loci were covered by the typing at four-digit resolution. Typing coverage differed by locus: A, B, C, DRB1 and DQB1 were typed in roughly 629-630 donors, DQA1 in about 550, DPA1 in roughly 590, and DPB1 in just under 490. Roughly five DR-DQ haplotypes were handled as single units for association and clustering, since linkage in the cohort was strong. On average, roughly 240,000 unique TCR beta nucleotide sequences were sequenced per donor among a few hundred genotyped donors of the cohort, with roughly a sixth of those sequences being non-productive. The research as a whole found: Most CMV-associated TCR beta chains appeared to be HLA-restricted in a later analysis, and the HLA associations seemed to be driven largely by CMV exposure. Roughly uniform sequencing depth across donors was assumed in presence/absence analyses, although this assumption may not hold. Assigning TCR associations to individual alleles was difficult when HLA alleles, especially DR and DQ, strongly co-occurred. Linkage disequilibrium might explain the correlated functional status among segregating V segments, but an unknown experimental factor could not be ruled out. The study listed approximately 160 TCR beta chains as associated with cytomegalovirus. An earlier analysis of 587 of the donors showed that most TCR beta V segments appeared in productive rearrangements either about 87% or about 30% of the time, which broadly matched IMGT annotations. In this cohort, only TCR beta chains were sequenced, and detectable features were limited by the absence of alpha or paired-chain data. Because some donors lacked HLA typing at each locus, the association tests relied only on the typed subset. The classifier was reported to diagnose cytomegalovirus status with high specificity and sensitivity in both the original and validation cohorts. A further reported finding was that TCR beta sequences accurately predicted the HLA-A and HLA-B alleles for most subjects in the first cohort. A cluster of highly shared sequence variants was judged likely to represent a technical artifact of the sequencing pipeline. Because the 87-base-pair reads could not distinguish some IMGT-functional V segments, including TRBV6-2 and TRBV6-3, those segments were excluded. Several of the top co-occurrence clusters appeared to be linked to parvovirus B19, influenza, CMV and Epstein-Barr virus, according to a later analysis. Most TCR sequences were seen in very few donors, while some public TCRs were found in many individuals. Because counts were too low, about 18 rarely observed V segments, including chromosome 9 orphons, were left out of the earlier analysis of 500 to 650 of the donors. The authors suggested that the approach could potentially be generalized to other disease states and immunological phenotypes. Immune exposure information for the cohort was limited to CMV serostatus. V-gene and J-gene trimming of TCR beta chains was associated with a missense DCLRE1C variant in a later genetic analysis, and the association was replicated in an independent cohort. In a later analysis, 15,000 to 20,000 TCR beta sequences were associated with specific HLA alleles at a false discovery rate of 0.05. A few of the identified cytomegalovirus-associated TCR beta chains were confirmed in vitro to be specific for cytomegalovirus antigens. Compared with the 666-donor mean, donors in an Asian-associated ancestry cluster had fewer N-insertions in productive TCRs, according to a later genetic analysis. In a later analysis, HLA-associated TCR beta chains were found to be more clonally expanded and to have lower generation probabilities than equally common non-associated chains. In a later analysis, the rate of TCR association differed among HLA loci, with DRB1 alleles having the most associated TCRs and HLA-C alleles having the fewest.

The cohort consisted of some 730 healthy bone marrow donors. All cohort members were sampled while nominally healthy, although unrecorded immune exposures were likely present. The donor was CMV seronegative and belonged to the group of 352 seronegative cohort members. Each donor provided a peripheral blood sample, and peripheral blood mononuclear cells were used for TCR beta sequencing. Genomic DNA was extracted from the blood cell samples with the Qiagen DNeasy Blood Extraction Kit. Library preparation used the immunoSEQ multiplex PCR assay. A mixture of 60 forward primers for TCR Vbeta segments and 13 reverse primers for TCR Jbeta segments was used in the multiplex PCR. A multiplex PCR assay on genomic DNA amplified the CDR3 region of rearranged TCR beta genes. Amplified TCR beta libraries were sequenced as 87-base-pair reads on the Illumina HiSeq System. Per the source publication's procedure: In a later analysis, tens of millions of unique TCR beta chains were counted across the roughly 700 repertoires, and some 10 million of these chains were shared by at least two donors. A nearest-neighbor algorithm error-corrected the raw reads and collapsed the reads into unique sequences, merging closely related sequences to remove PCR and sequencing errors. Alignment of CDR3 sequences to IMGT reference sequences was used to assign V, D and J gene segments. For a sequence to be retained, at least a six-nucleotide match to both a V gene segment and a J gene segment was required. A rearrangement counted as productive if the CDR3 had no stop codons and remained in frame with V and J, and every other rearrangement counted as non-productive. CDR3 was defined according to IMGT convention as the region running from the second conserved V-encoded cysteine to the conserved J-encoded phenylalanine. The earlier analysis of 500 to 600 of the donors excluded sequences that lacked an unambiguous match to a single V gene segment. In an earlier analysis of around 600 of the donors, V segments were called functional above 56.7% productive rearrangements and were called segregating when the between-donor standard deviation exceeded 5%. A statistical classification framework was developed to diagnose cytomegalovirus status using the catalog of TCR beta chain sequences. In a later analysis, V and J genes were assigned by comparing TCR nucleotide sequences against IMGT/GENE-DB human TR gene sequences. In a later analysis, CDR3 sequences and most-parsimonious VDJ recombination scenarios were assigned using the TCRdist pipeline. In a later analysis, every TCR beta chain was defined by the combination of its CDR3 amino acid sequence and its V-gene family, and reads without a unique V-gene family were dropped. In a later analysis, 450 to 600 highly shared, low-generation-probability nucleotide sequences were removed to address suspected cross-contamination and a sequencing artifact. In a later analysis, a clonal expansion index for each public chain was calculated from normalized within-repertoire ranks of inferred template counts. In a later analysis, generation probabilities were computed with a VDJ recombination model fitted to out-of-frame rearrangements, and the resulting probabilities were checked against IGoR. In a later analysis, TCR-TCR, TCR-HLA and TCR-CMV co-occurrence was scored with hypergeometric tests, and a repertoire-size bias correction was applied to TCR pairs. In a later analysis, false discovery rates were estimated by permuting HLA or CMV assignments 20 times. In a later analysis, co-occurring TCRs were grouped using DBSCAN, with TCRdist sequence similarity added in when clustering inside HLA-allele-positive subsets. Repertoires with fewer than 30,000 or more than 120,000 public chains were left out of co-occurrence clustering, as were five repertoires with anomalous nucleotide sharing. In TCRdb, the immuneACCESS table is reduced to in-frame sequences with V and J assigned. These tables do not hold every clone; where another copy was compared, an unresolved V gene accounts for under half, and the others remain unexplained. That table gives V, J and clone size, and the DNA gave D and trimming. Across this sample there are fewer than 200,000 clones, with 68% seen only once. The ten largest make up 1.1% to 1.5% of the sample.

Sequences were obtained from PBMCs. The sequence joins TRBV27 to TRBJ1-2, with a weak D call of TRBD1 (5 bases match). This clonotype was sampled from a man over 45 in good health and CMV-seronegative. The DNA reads TGTGCCAGCAGTTTTAACGGCAGGGTCTATGGCTACACCTTC. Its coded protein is CASSFNGRVYGYTF.